The 22 T cell receptor beta chains below were found in one sample sequenced in a study of identical twins. TCRdb reprocessed the 5' RACE reads with MiXCR, giving one entry per CDR3 protein. The sample lists 200,000 to 250,000 distinct CDR3 sequences, less than 8% occurring once. This sample was shared with a second study, whose subject was yellow fever vaccine responses in identical twins.

Material for sequencing was memory (CD45RO+) T cells sorted from blood. Receptor source: a woman between 18 and 30 years old in good health.

This clonotype was picked up many times. This chain connects TRBV28 to TRBJ2-7; D unresolved. This CDR3 comprises 12 residues. The V gene's germline CDR1 is MDHEN and CDR2 SYDVKM. Trimming removed 3 bases at V and 2 bases at J, with 5 bases between. The CDR3 DNA reads as TGTGCCAGCAGTTTCAGGACCTACGAGCAGTACTTC. Translating it yields CASSFRTYEQYF.

This clonotype was seen repeatedly, ten times or more. The rearrangement uses TRBV6-1 and TRBJ1-4; 9 bases line up with TRBD1. The CDR3 spans 15 residues. CDR1 is MNHNS and CDR2 is SASEGT in the germline V gene. Trimming took 6 bases from V and 8 from J; bases not matched to a gene: 10. The CDR3 loop is CASRLSQGAGEKLFF. CDR3 DNA: TGTGCCAGCAGACTATCACAGGGGGCAGGCGAAAAACTGTTTTTT.

The chain has TRBV6-1 and TRBJ2-7; D uncertain. Germline assignment: CDR1 MNHNS and CDR2 SASEGT. The CDR3 extends over 14 amino acids. With 1 base removed from V and 6 bases from J, the gap between germline ends came to 13 bases. As DNA, the CDR3 is TGTGCCAGCAGTGAAGGCTTGAAGGGCCCCGAGCAGTACTTC. It codes for CASSEGLKGPEQYF.

This clonotype was recorded at least ten times. The chain combines TRBV10-3 with TRBJ2-1; no definite D call. The CDR3 loop spans 11 amino acids. The V gene lost 8 bases and the J gene lost 6 bases, with 8 bases spanning the gap. The germline V gene has CDR1 ENHRY and CDR2 SYGVKD. The DNA of the CDR3 is TGTGCCATCGGTAGAGGCAATGAGCAGTTCTTC. Protein: CAIGRGNEQFF.

This clonotype showed up just once. The chain combines TRBV15 with TRBJ2-7; the D gene is possibly TRBD2 (5 bases). V shed 9 bases and J shed 0 bases, with 18 bases lying between them. This CDR3 contains 15 residues. Germline lookup yields CDR1 LNHNV and CDR2 YYDKDF (reference sequence). CDR3 in DNA: TGTGCCACATCCGTTGCGGGCCCCCTCTCCTACGAGCAGTACTTC. Translation: CATSVAGPLSYEQYF. The full variable domain, in which reference TRBV15 and TRBJ2-7 provide the parts outside the CDR3, is DAMVIQNPRYQVTQFGKPVTLSCSQTLNHNVMYWYQQKSSQAPKLLFHYYDKDFNNEADTPDNFQSRRPNTSFCFLDIRSPGLGDTAMYLCATSVAGPLSYEQYFGPGTRLTVT.

In its sample, this clonotype was seen a few times. This chain uses TRBV5-1 with TRBJ2-5, with a possible D match to TRBD2 (5 bases). Germline CDR1 and CDR2: SGHRS and YFSETQ. V was clipped by 6 bases and J by 5 bases, with 17 bases between them. This CDR3 contains 14 residues. The chain's CDR3 is CASTGVGWEETQYF. The CDR3 region has the DNA TGCGCCAGCACCGGGGTAGGTTGGGAGGAGACCCAGTACTTC.

There are a few counts of this clonotype. The chain joins TRBV20-1 to TRBJ2-2; 10 positions match TRBD1. Trimming took 6 bases from V and 3 from J; bases not matched to a gene: 10. Germline V gene data show CDR1 as DFQATT and CDR2 as SNEGSKA (reference sequence). CDR3 size: 16 residues. CDR3 DNA sequence: TGCAGTGCCACCAAGACAGGGGGCACCGACACCGGGGAGCTGTTTTTT. This encodes CSATKTGGTDTGELFF.

This clonotype was observed many times. The chain combines TRBV5-1 with TRBJ1-3; 9 bases are shared with TRBD1. V trimming: 4 bases; J trimming: 2 bases; junction bases outside the gene matches: 1. The CDR3 totals 14 residues. Germline loops: CDR1 SGHRS, CDR2 YFSETQ. CDR3 coding DNA: TGCGCCAGCAGCCGGACAGGGGCTGGAAACACCATATATTTT. Amino acids: CASSRTGAGNTIYF.

This clonotype appeared a few times. The V and J genes are TRBV2 and TRBJ2-3, with D perhaps being TRBD1 or TRBD2 (5 bases each). Germline loops: CDR1 SNHLY, CDR2 FYNNEI. CDR3 length equals 14 residues. The V end was cut by 8 bases, the J end by 1 base, with 13 bases between. CDR3 nucleotides: TGTGCCAGCGTGACGGGGCTTGGCACAGATACGCAGTATTTT. It yields the protein CASVTGLGTDTQYF.

In this sample, this clonotype turned up many times. The chain carries TRBV6-1 and TRBJ2-1; 7 bases line up with TRBD1. The CDR3 has 18 residues. CDR1 and CDR2 from the germline V gene are MNHNS and SASEGT. V dropped 6 bases and J dropped 0; count of bases not matched to a gene: 14. Written as DNA, the CDR3 is TGTGCCAGCAGCACCGGACAGGTTGGGGGCAGCTCCTACAATGAGCAGTTCTTC. Amino acid sequence: CASSTGQVGGSSYNEQFF.

This clonotype was counted many times. The chain couples TRBV18 to TRBJ1-1; D is ambiguous. The CDR3 sequence is 13 residues long. V lost 5 bases to trimming and J lost 7 bases, with 14 bases between them. The germline CDR1 and CDR2 sequences are KGHSH and LQKENI. For the CDR3, the DNA is TGTGCCAGCTCATTACCGGCCGCGAATGAAGCTTTCTTT. Its protein product is CASSLPAANEAFF.

This clonotype has a handful of counts. The CDR3 DNA is TGTGCCACCTCCCCCCGGGACAGGGGATCCGAGCAGTACTTC. This codes for CATSPRDRGSEQYF. The V and J genes are TRBV15 and TRBJ2-7, with 10 bases identical to TRBD1. Germline loops: CDR1 LNHNV, CDR2 YYDKDF (reference sequence). The CDR3 extends over 14 amino acids. The J segment lost 6 bases and the V segment lost 8 bases, leaving 10 bases of the junction unmatched.

This clonotype occurred many times. CDR3 in amino acids: CASSPQPNYGYTF. In DNA, the CDR3 is TGTGCCAGCAGTCCTCAGCCTAACTATGGCTACACCTTC. J is TRBJ1-2 and V is TRBV12-3 or TRBV12-4; D ambiguous. The ends were cut back, 5 bases at V and 0 bases at J, with 7 bases in the middle. The CDR3 has 13 residues.

Note on this clonotype: A read error may explain this, as a much larger clone is one base away. This rearrangement joins TRBV7-9 to TRBJ2-3, with 7 positions matching TRBD1. This CDR3 region has 17 residues. From germline, CDR1 is SEHNR and CDR2 FQNEAQ (reference sequence). The CDR3 DNA reads as TGTGCCAGCAGCCTTCCGCCGGGACAGACTTACACAGATACGCTGTATTTT. It yields the protein CASSLPPGQTYTDTLYF.

This clonotype was counted at least ten times. The gene calls are TRBV5-1 and TRBJ1-1; no definite D call. The CDR3 is 15 amino acids. V lost 0 bases and J 4 bases, leaving 13 bases between the germline ends. The germline CDR1 and CDR2 sequences are SGHRS and YFSETQ. The CDR3 nucleotides are TGCGCCAGCAGCTTGGGTGGGTCGCTGGTCACTGAAGCTTTCTTT. Its translation: CASSLGGSLVTEAFF.

This clonotype has more than one count but fewer than ten. The chain is built from TRBV7-2 and TRBJ2-7, with D unclear. This CDR3 is 16 amino acids long. The germline V gene has CDR1 SGHTA and CDR2 FQGNSA. Trimming pared 1 base from V and 0 bases from J, leaving 13 bases between. The CDR3 reads CASSLEAGRYSYEQYF. The CDR3 coding sequence is TGTGCCAGCAGCTTAGAGGCAGGACGTTACTCCTACGAGCAGTACTTC.

This clonotype was found a few times. The chain uses TRBV7-9 and TRBJ2-7; no firm D call. CDR3 length: 15 amino acids. V lost 5 bases to trimming and J lost 0 bases, with 14 bases between them. Looked up from germline, CDR1 is SEHNR and CDR2 is FQNEAQ (reference sequence). CDR3 protein: CASSPRVSLSYEQYF. CDR3 DNA sequence: TGTGCCAGCAGCCCAAGGGTTTCTCTCTCCTACGAGCAGTACTTC.

The sample holds many counts of this clonotype. This rearrangement joins TRBV3-1 to TRBJ1-1, with no clear D. V was pared by 4 bases and J by 1 base, with 7 bases between. This CDR3 contains 13 residues. Germline values: CDR1 LGHDT, CDR2 YNNKEL (reference sequence). CDR3 in amino acids: CASSRAENTEAFF. The DNA for the CDR3 is TGTGCCAGCAGCCGGGCCGAGAACACTGAAGCTTTCTTT. The full variable domain, rest sourced from reference TRBV3-1 and TRBJ1-1, is DTAVSQTPKYLVTQMGNDKSIKCEQNLGHDTMYWYKQDSKKFLKIMFSYNNKELIINETVPNRFSPKSPDKAHLNLHINSLELGDSAVYFCASSRAENTEAFFGQGTRLTVV.

CDR3 in DNA: TGTGCCAGCAGATCTACCTGGCAGGGCACAGATACGCAGTATTTT. Translated: CASRSTWQGTDTQYF. V usage is TRBV6-1 and J usage is TRBJ2-3; D call uncertain. Trimming shortened V by 6 bases and J by 1 base, and 14 bases separated the two germline ends. Germline V CDR1 and CDR2: MNHNS, SASEGT. The CDR3 covers 15 residues.

This clonotype was counted only a few times. V gene TRBV6-1 combines with J gene TRBJ2-7; no clear D gene. V shed 1 base and J shed 10 bases, with 14 bases lying between them. The germline gives CDR1 MNHNS, CDR2 SASEGT. The CDR3 consists of 13 residues. CDR3 sequence: CASSEDRSANQYF. As DNA, the CDR3 is TGTGCCAGCAGTGAAGACCGCTCAGCAAATCAGTACTTC.

The gene calls are TRBV7-6 and TRBJ2-3; D call uncertain. CDR3 length: 15 residues. Germline V lookup: CDR1 SGHVS, CDR2 FNYEAQ. The V end lost 0 bases, the J end lost 2 bases, and 9 bases lay between the germline ends. CDR3 DNA sequence: TGTGCCAGCAGCTTAGCGTGGGCAGCCACAGATACGCAGTATTTT. It translates to CASSLAWAATDTQYF.

This clonotype has a count of ten or more. V is TRBV11-2 and J is TRBJ1-5, with a weak D call TRBD1 (6 bases). Trimming stripped 0 bases from V and 13 bases from J, with 13 bases between. The CDR3 spans 13 residues. CDR1 is SGHAT, CDR2 FQNNGV, per germline. CDR3 region: CASSLEAGAVQHF. The CDR3 DNA follows: TGTGCCAGCAGCTTAGAGGCAGGGGCAGTTCAGCATTTT.